The T cell receptor beta chain under discussion was sequenced for a study of blood T cell repertoires in COVID-19. This table comes from immunoSEQ multiplex PCR, and its TCRdb copy is limited to in-frame clones, with some not included. The profile shows about 200,000 clones, 89% of them singletons. Categorization into cohorts depended on clinical history that participants reported. CDR1 is SGHTA and CDR2 is FQGNSA in the germline V gene. This CDR3 contains 16 residues. With 5 bases removed from V and 3 bases from J, the gap between germline ends came to 17 bases. The sample holds one count of this clone.

V usage is TRBV7-2 and J usage is TRBJ1-3; tentatively, D is TRBD1 (5 bases). The receptor comes from a woman younger than 35 who had recovered from COVID-19. The sample taken for sequencing was PBMCs or T cells enriched from blood (not recorded which). The CDR3 DNA sequence: TGTGCCAGCAGCCCCTACCCGCTCAGGGATGGAAACACCATATATTTT. Translation: CASSPYPLRDGNTIYF.